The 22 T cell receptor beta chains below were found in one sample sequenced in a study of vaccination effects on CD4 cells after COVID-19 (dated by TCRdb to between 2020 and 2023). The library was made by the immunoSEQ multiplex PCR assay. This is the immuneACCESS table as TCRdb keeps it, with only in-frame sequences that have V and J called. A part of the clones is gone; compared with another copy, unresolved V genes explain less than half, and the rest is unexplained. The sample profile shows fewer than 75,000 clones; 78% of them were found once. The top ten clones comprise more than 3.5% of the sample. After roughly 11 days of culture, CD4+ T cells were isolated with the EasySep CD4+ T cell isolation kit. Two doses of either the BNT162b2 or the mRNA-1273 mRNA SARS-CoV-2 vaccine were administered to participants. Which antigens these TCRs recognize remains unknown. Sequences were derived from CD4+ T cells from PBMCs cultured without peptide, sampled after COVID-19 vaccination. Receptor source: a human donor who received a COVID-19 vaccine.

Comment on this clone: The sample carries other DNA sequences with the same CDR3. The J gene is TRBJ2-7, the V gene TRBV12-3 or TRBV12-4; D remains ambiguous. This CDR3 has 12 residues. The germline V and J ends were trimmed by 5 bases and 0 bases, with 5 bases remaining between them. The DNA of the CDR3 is TGTGCCAGCAGTCCTGACTCCTACGAGCAGTACTTC. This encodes CASSPDSYEQYF.

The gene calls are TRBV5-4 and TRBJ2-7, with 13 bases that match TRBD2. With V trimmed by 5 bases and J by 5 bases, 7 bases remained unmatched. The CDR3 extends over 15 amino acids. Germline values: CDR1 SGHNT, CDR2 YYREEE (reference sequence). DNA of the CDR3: TGTGCCAGCAGAATCGGACTAGCGGGAGTTAACGAGCAGTACTTC. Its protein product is CASRIGLAGVNEQYF.

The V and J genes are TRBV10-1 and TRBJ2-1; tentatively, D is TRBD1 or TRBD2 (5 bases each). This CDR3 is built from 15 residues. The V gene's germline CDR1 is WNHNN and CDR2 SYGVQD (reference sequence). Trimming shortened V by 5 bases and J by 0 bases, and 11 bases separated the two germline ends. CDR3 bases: TGCGCCAGCAGTCCCCGGGGCAACTCCTACAATGAGCAGTTCTTC. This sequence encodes CASSPRGNSYNEQFF.

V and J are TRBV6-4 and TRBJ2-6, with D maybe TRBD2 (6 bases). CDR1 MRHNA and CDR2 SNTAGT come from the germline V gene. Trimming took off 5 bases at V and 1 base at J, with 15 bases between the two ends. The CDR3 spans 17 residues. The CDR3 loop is CASSIDGGGSGANVLTF. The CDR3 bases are TGTGCCAGCAGTATAGACGGTGGAGGGTCTGGGGCCAACGTCCTGACTTTC.

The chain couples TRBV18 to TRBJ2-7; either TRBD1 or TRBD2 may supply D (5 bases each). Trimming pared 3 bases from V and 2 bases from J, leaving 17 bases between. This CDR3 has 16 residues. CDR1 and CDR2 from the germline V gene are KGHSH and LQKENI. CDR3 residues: CASSPLVGTLTYEQYF. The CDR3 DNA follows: TGTGCCAGCTCACCCCTGGTCGGGACGCTTACCTACGAGCAGTACTTC.

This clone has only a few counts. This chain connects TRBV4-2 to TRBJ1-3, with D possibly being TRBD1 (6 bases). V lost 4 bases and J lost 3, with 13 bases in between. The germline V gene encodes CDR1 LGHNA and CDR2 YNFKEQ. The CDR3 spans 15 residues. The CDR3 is CASSRNREGGNTIYF. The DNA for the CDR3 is TGTGCCAGCAGCCGCAACAGGGAAGGTGGAAACACCATATATTTT.

CDR3 sequence: CASSTGDKKPEAFF. The DNA of the CDR3 is TGTGCCAGTAGTACAGGGGATAAAAAGCCTGAAGCTTTCTTT. The chain links TRBV19 to TRBJ1-1; tentative D call: TRBD1 (6 bases). V was shortened by 4 bases and J by 6 bases, with 15 bases between the two germline ends. CDR1 and CDR2 from the germline V gene are LNHDA and SQIVND (reference sequence). This CDR3 is built from 14 residues.

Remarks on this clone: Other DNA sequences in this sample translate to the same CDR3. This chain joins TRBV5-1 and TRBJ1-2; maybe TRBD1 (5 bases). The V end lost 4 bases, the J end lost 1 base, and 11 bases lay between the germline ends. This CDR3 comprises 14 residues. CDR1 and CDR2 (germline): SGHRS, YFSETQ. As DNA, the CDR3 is TGCGCCAGCAGCCTCGGGACGGATAACTATGGCTACACCTTC. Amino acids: CASSLGTDNYGYTF.

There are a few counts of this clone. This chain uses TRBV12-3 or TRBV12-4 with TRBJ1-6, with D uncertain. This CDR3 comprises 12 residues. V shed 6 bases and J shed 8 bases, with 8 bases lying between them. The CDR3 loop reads CASRGPDSPLHF. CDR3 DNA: TGTGCCAGCAGGGGCCCTGATTCACCCCTCCACTTT.

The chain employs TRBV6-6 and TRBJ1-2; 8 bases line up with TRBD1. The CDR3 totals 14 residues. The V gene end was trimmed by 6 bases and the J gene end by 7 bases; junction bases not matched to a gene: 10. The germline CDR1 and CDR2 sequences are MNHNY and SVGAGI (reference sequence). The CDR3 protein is CASSPMQGASGYTF. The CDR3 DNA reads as TGTGCCAGCAGCCCGATGCAGGGGGCGAGTGGCTACACCTTC.

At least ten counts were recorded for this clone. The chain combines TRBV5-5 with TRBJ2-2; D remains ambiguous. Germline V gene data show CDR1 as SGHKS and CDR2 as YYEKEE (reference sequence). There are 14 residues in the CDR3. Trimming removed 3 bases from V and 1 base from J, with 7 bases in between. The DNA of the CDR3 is TGTGCCAGCAGCTCCTTCAGGAACACCGGGGAGCTGTTTTTT. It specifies CASSSFRNTGELFF.

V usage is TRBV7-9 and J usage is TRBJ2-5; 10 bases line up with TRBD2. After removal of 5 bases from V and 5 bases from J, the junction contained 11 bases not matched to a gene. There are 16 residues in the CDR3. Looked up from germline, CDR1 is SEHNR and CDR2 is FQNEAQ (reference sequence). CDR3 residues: CASSLKAGGILETQYF. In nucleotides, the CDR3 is TGTGCCAGCAGCCTGAAAGCGGGAGGGATTTTGGAGACCCAGTACTTC.

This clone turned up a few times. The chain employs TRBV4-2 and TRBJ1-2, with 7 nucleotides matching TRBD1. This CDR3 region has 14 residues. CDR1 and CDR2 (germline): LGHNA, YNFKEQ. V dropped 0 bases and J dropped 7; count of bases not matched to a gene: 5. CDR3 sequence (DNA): TGTGCCAGCAGCCAAGATTCAGGGGGACGTGGCTACACCTTC. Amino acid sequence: CASSQDSGGRGYTF.

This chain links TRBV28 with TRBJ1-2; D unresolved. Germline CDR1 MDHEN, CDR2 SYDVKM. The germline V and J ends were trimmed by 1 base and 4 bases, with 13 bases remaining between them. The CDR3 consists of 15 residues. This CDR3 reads CASSLSSVASYGYTF. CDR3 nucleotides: TGTGCCAGCAGTTTATCAAGCGTCGCAAGCTATGGCTACACCTTC.

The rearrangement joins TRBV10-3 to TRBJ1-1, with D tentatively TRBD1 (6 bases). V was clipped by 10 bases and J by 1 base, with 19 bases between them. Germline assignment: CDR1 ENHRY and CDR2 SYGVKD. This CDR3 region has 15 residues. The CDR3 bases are TGTGCCACCTTAAGGGGGGCCAAAGGGAACACTGAAGCTTTCTTT. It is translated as CATLRGAKGNTEAFF.

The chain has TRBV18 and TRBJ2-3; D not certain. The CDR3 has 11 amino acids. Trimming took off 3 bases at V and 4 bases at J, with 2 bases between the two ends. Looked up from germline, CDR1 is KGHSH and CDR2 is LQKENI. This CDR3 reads CASSPADTQYF. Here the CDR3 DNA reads TGTGCCAGCTCACCGGCAGATACGCAGTATTTT.

This chain's CDR3 is CASSPPRTSPNEQFF. The DNA of the CDR3 is TGTGCCAGCTCACCCCCGCGTACTAGCCCCAATGAGCAGTTCTTC. V usage is TRBV18 and J usage is TRBJ2-1, with D perhaps TRBD2 (6 bases). In germline, CDR1 is KGHSH, CDR2 LQKENI. The germline V and J ends were trimmed by 3 bases and 6 bases, with 15 bases remaining between them. CDR3 length: 15 amino acids. Variable domain in full (rest from reference TRBV18 and TRBJ2-1): NAGVMQNPRHLVRRRGQEARLRCSPMKGHSHVYWYRQLPEEGLKFMVYLQKENIIDESGMPKERFSAEFPKEGPSILRIQQVVRGDSAAYFCASSPPRTSPNEQFFGPGTRLTVL.

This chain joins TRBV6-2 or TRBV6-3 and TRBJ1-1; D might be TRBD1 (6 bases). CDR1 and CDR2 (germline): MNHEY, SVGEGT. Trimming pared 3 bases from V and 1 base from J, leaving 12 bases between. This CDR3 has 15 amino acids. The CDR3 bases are TGTGCCAGCAGTTATTCCGGGGGGGCGAACACTGAAGCTTTCTTT. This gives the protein CASSYSGGANTEAFF.

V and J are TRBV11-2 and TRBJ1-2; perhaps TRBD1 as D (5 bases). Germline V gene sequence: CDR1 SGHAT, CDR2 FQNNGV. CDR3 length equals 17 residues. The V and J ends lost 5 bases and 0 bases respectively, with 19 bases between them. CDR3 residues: CASSPRGRGLANYGYTF. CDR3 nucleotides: TGTGCCAGCAGCCCGAGGGGAAGGGGCCTAGCTAACTATGGCTACACCTTC.

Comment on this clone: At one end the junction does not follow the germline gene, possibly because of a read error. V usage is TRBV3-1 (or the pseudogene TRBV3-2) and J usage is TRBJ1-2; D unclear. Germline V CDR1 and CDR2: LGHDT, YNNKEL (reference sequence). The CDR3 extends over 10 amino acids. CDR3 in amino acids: CASSQEKMLF. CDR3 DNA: TGTGCCAGCAGCCAAGAGAAGATGCTCTTC.

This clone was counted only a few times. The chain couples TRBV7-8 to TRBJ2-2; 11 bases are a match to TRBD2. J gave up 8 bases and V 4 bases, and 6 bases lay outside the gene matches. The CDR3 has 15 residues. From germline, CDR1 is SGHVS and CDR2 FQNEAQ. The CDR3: CASSYLTSGNGELFF. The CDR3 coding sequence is TGTGCCAGCAGCTACCTGACTAGCGGGAATGGGGAGCTGTTTTTT.

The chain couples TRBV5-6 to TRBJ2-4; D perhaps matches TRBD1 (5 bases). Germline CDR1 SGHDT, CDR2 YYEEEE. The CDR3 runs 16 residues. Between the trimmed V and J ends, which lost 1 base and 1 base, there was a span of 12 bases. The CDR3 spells CASSLRRDGAKNIQYF. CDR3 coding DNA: TGTGCCAGCAGCTTGCGCAGGGATGGGGCCAAAAACATTCAGTACTTC.